The entry below gives a single T cell receptor (beta chain) sequence along with its context. The sample originates from a study of T cells after somatic rescue of genetic block. Germline CDR1 and CDR2: LNHNV and YYDKDF (reference sequence). V lost 0 bases, J lost 0 bases, and 11 bases lay in between. The CDR3 consists of 16 residues. This table comes from immunoSEQ multiplex PCR, and its TCRdb copy is limited to in-frame clones, with some not included. Here the sample spans about 52,000 clones, roughly 96% being singletons. Input material: peripheral blood mononuclear cells (PBMCs). The genes are TRBV15 and TRBJ1-1; the D is unclear. The clonotype was recovered from a child younger than two. The CDR3 DNA follows: TGTGCCACCAGCAGAGAACGTATAGGAATGAACACTGAAGCTTTCTTT. Its protein is CATSRERIGMNTEAFF.